The 17 T cell receptor beta chains below were found in one sample sequenced in a study of cytomegalovirus exposure and HLA in healthy donors. It was with 60 Vbeta and 13 Jbeta primers that the PCR ran. Clones were read by immunoSEQ multiplex PCR, and TCRdb kept only the in-frame ones, dropping some. Of about 99,000 clones listed, approximately 70% are singletons. Input material: PBMCs. The receptor source for this set is a woman in her forties or fifties in good health and CMV-seronegative.

The V and J genes are TRBV19 and TRBJ1-2, with 7 bases matching TRBD1. After removal of 6 bases from V and 3 bases from J, the junction contained 10 bases not matched to a gene. The CDR3 contains 15 residues. CDR1 and CDR2 (germline): LNHDA, SQIVND (reference sequence). CDR3: CASSQGQVVYYGYTF. The DNA of the CDR3 is TGTGCCAGTAGCCAAGGACAGGTCGTTTACTATGGCTACACCTTC.

The chain uses TRBV6-5 and TRBJ2-1; 7 bases are shared with TRBD2. With V trimmed by 5 bases and J by 5 bases, 6 bases remained unmatched. The germline CDR1 and CDR2 sequences are MNHEY and SVGAGI. CDR3 size: 14 residues. CDR3 DNA: TGTGCCAGCAGTCCCCGGAGCGGGGACAATGAGCAGTTCTTC. Protein: CASSPRSGDNEQFF.

This sequence joins TRBV5-1 and TRBJ1-2, with 9 bases that match TRBD1. V shed 4 bases, J shed 4 bases, and the junction held 11 bases outside the gene matches. The CDR3 has 16 amino acids. Germline values: CDR1 SGHRS, CDR2 YFSETQ. For the CDR3, the DNA is TGCGCCAGCAGCGAATTGACCGGGACAGGGAGCTATGGCTACACCTTC. Its protein is CASSELTGTGSYGYTF. The variable domain in full, completed from reference TRBV5-1 and TRBJ1-2, reads KAGVTQTPRYLIKTRGQQVTLSCSPISGHRSVSWYQQTPGQGLQFLFEYFSETQRNKGNFPGRFSGRQFSNSRSEMNVSTLELGDSALYLCASSELTGTGSYGYTFGSGTRLTVV.

The chain is built from TRBV11-2 and TRBJ2-1, with D unresolved. Trimming removed 1 base from V and 0 bases from J, with 10 bases in between. CDR1 and CDR2 (germline): SGHAT, FQNNGV. The CDR3 sequence is 16 residues long. The CDR3 DNA sequence: TGTGCCAGCAGCTTAGGAGGCTCTCGCTCCTACAATGAGCAGTTCTTC. This sequence encodes CASSLGGSRSYNEQFF.

This rearrangement joins TRBV4-1 to TRBJ2-3; 15 bases map to TRBD2. The CDR3 has 18 residues. Germline assignment: CDR1 MGHRA and CDR2 YSYEKL. J was trimmed by 2 bases and V by 2 bases; bases with no gene match: 5. The CDR3 loop reads CASSQQGLAGGYTDTQYF. CDR3 sequence (DNA): TGCGCCAGCAGCCAACAGGGACTAGCGGGGGGATACACAGATACGCAGTATTTT.

The J gene is TRBJ2-5, the V gene TRBV4-3; D perhaps matches TRBD2 (7 bases). V was cut by 0 bases and J by 5 bases, with 19 bases left in between. Germline loops: CDR1 LGHNA, CDR2 YSLEER. The CDR3 loop spans 17 amino acids. CDR3 coding DNA: TGCGCCAGCAGCCAAGATACGCGAGGGGGGGGGAGGGAGACCCAGTACTTC. Protein product: CASSQDTRGGGRETQYF.

The chain carries TRBV5-1 and TRBJ2-3; 10 bases line up with TRBD2. Germline CDR1 is SGHRS and CDR2 is YFSETQ. The CDR3 runs 15 residues. J lost 4 bases, V lost 0 bases, and 2 bases had no gene match. CDR3 coding DNA: TGCGCCAGCAGCTTGGAGGGACTAGCGCCAGATACGCAGTATTTT. Amino acid sequence: CASSLEGLAPDTQYF. The full variable domain, with the rest looked up from reference TRBV5-1 and TRBJ2-3, is KAGVTQTPRYLIKTRGQQVTLSCSPISGHRSVSWYQQTPGQGLQFLFEYFSETQRNKGNFPGRFSGRQFSNSRSEMNVSTLELGDSALYLCASSLEGLAPDTQYFGPGTRLTVL.

This chain connects TRBV19 to TRBJ2-5, with 8 bases matching TRBD1. Germline-derived CDR1 and CDR2 are LNHDA and SQIVND (reference sequence). V was clipped by 5 bases and J by 5 bases; unmatched bases: 13. CDR3 length: 16 amino acids. CDR3 nucleotides: TGTGCCAGTAGTTCGGCAGGGGGCGCGGTTGGGGAGACCCAGTACTTC. It is translated as CASSSAGGAVGETQYF.

The J gene is TRBJ1-2, the V gene TRBV6-5, with 9 bases lining up with TRBD1. V lost 6 bases to trimming and J lost 8 bases; unmatched junction nucleotides: 7. Germline loops: CDR1 MNHEY, CDR2 SVGAGI. CDR3 length: 13 residues. The CDR3 bases are TGTGCCAGCAGCCGGGGACAGGGCGGCGGCTACACCTTC. This encodes CASSRGQGGGYTF.

CDR3 loop: CASGFGGGTGELFF. CDR3 nucleotides: TGTGCCAGCGGTTTCGGGGGGGGCACCGGGGAGCTGTTTTTT. The V gene is TRBV2, the J gene TRBJ2-2, with TRBD2 matching over 8 bases. The CDR3 runs to 14 residues. CDR1 is SNHLY, CDR2 FYNNEI, per germline. V lost 8 bases, J lost 4 bases, and 6 bases stayed unmatched.

About this clone: The junction departs from the called germline gene at one end, perhaps through a read error. The rearrangement uses TRBV4-1 and TRBJ1-6; no definite D call. CDR1 and CDR2 from the germline V gene are MGHRA and YSYEKL. This CDR3 spans 15 amino acids. CDR3 nucleotides: TGCGCCAGCAACCAAATCACCGAACAAAATTCACCCCTCCACTTT. Amino acids: CASNQITEQNSPLHF.

The chain carries TRBV11-2 and TRBJ2-7; 8 bases are shared with TRBD1. Looked up from germline, CDR1 is SGHAT and CDR2 is FQNNGV. Losses at the gene ends were 4 bases for V and 5 bases for J; bases not matched to a gene: 13. The CDR3 length is 16 residues. The CDR3 sequence is CASSSGQGEQRDEQYF. The DNA of the CDR3 is TGTGCCAGCAGCTCAGGACAGGGCGAGCAGAGGGACGAGCAGTACTTC.

The chain combines TRBV7-2 with TRBJ1-3, with TRBD1 identical over 9 bases. Germline CDR1 SGHTA, CDR2 FQGNSA. The CDR3 has 15 residues. Trimming at V came to 5 bases and at J to 4 bases, leaving 6 bases not matched to a gene. CDR3 loop: CASSRDRAKGNTIYF. CDR3 sequence (DNA): TGTGCCAGCAGCCGGGACAGGGCGAAGGGAAACACCATATATTTT.

V gene TRBV28 combines with J gene TRBJ2-6; D is ambiguous. The CDR3 consists of 16 residues. Germline V CDR1 and CDR2: MDHEN, SYDVKM. Trimming removed 2 bases at V and 0 bases at J, with 8 bases between. CDR3 nucleotides: TGTGCCAGCAGTTTAGAGATTCTCTCTGGGGCCAACGTCCTGACTTTC. Translating it yields CASSLEILSGANVLTF. The variable domain in full, with the rest retrieved from reference TRBV28 and TRBJ2-6, is DVKVTQSSRYLVKRTGEKVFLECVQDMDHENMFWYRQDPGLGLRLIYFSYDVKMKEKGDIPEGYSVSREKKERFSLILESASTNQTSMYLCASSLEILSGANVLTFGAGSRLTVL.

This clone was found once. This rearrangement joins TRBV28 to TRBJ1-1; D is perhaps TRBD1 (5 bases). V lost 4 bases and J 5 bases, leaving 14 bases between the germline ends. From germline, CDR1 is MDHEN and CDR2 SYDVKM. The CDR3 consists of 14 residues. CDR3 DNA sequence: TGTGCCAGCAGTTCCAACGCAGGGTCTACTGAAGCTTTCTTT. Translating it yields CASSSNAGSTEAFF. Looking up the rest from reference TRBV28 and TRBJ1-1 gives the full variable domain: DVKVTQSSRYLVKRTGEKVFLECVQDMDHENMFWYRQDPGLGLRLIYFSYDVKMKEKGDIPEGYSVSREKKERFSLILESASTNQTSMYLCASSSNAGSTEAFFGQGTRLTVV.

The CDR3 DNA reads as TGTGCCAGCAGCGATTCGGGAGGGAACACTGAAGCTTTCTTT. It is translated as CASSDSGGNTEAFF. The chain uses TRBV6-1 and TRBJ1-1, with D hard to call. Germline V gene lookup returns CDR1 MNHNS and CDR2 SASEGT. Trimming left V 6 bases short and J 1 base short, with 12 bases between. The CDR3 is made up of 14 amino acids.

The J gene is TRBJ2-1, the V gene TRBV5-5; D is perhaps TRBD1 (5 bases). Germline CDR1 reads SGHKS; CDR2 reads YYEKEE (reference sequence). Trimming cost V 0 bases and J 14 bases, with 18 bases left between them. The CDR3 runs to 14 residues. CDR3 loop: CASSLGRGETGEFF. CDR3 nucleotide sequence: TGTGCCAGCAGCTTGGGTAGGGGTGAAACCGGAGAGTTCTTC.